The clone carrying this T cell receptor (beta chain) has just a few counts. Its target is not known. Profiling that covered TCR beta VDJ and CDR3 relied on genomic DNA as its template. From the reads, TCRdb called clonotypes with MiXCR, one entry per CDR3 protein. The table has 450,000 to 600,000 distinct CDR3 sequences, around 30% seen once. This entry comes from a study of CD8+CD57+ T cells in acquired aplastic anemia. Study-level results: Controls did not differ significantly from patients in CD8+ Simpson's diversity.

Patients included in sequencing had previously demonstrated CD8+CD57+ cell expansion by flow cytometry. With no exception, the patients had severe acquired aplastic anemia. Germline V gene lookup returns CDR1 MNHEY and CDR2 SMNVEV (reference sequence). V lost 4 bases and J 1 base, leaving 10 bases between the germline ends. The CDR3 loop spans 14 amino acids. This receptor was taken from a human donor with aplastic anemia. The specimen was sorted CD4+, CD8+, or CD8+CD57+ T cells (not recorded which) from PBMCs. The chain has TRBV27 and TRBJ2-5; D ambiguous. The CDR3 sequence is CASSSYDGQETQYF. The CDR3 coding sequence is TGTGCCAGCAGTTCCTACGACGGCCAAGAGACCCAGTACTTC.